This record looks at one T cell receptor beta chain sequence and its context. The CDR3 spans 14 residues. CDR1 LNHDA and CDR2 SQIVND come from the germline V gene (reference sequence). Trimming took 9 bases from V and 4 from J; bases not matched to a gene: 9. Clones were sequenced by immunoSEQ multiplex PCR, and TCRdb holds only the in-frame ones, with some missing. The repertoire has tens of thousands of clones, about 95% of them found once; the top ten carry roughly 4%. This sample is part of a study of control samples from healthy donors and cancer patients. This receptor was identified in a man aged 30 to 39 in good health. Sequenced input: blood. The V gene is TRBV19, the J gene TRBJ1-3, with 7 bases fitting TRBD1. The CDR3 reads CASQTGTEGNTIYF. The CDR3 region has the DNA TGTGCCAGCCAGACAGGGACCGAAGGAAACACCATATATTTT.